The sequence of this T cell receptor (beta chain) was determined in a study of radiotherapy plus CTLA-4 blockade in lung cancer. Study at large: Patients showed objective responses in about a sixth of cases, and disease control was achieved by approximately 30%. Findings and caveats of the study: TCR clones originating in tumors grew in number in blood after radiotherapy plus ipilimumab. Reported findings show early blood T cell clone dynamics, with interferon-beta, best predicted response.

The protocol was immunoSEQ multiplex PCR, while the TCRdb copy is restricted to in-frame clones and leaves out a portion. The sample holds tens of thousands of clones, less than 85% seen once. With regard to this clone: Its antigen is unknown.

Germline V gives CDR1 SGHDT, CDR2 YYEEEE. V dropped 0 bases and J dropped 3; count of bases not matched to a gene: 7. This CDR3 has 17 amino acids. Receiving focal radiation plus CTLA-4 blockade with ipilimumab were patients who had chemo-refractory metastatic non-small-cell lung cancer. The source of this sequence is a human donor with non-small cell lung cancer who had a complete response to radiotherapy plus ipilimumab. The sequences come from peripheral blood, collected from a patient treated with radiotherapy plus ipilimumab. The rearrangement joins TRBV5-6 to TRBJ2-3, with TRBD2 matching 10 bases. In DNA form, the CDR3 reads TGTGCCAGCAGCTTGGAGGTAGCGGGGGGTATGACAGATACGCAGTATTTT. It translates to CASSLEVAGGMTDTQYF.